The 13 T cell receptor beta chains listed next were all sequenced from one sample in a study of cytomegalovirus exposure and HLA in healthy donors. PCR primers comprised 60 Vbeta and 13 Jbeta primers. Assay used: immunoSEQ multiplex PCR; TCRdb lists only in-frame clones, some missing. The table includes 150,000 to 200,000 clones, around 68% detected once. Material for sequencing was PBMCs. The source of these receptors is a woman aged 35 to 49 in good health and CMV-seropositive.

The rearrangement uses TRBV28 and TRBJ2-5, with D tentatively TRBD2 (5 bases). The V end lost 6 bases, the J end lost 5 bases, and 19 bases lay between the germline ends. The CDR3 consists of 15 residues. Germline V lookup: CDR1 MDHEN, CDR2 SYDVKM. CDR3 protein: CASSPPVSGGETQYF. The DNA of the CDR3 is TGTGCCAGCAGCCCGCCGGTTTCTGGAGGCGAGACCCAGTACTTC. The variable domain in full, completed from reference TRBV28 and TRBJ2-5, reads DVKVTQSSRYLVKRTGEKVFLECVQDMDHENMFWYRQDPGLGLRLIYFSYDVKMKEKGDIPEGYSVSREKKERFSLILESASTNQTSMYLCASSPPVSGGETQYFGPGTRLLVL.

The V and J genes are TRBV4-2 and TRBJ2-1; TRBD2 aligns across 9 bases. Germline V gives CDR1 LGHNA, CDR2 YNFKEQ. V was pared by 4 bases and J by 8 bases, with 9 bases of the junction left unmatched. This CDR3 comprises 15 residues. The CDR3 protein is CASSLRLAAEDEQFF. The CDR3 coding sequence is TGTGCCAGCAGCCTCCGACTAGCGGCTGAAGATGAGCAGTTCTTC.

The chain has TRBV6-1 and TRBJ1-6; tentative D call: TRBD1 (5 bases). CDR1 is MNHNS, CDR2 SASEGT, per germline. Trimming stripped 2 bases from V and 5 bases from J, with 7 bases between. There are 14 residues in the CDR3. The DNA of the CDR3 is TGTGCCAGCAGTGAATCCAGGGATAATTCACCCCTCCACTTT. Its protein is CASSESRDNSPLHF.

The chain is built from TRBV7-9 and TRBJ2-3; 7 bases are shared with TRBD2. This CDR3 has 15 residues. The germline V gene has CDR1 SEHNR and CDR2 FQNEAQ (reference sequence). After removal of 4 bases from V and 2 bases from J, the junction contained 6 bases not matched to a gene. The CDR3, as DNA: TGTGCCAGCAGCTCGGGGGAGGGTTTCACAGATACGCAGTATTTT. Protein: CASSSGEGFTDTQYF.

The chain is built from TRBV19 and TRBJ2-1, with D possibly being TRBD1 (6 bases). The CDR3 length is 13 residues. CDR1 and CDR2 (germline): LNHDA, SQIVND (reference sequence). V was clipped by 1 base and J by 6 bases, with 7 bases between them. The CDR3 DNA reads as TGTGCCAGTAGTATAGGACAGGTCAATGAGCAGTTCTTC. It is translated as CASSIGQVNEQFF.

This chain links TRBV18 with TRBJ2-7; TRBD1 matches 11 bases. The CDR3 loop spans 15 amino acids. Germline-derived CDR1 and CDR2 are KGHSH and LQKENI. Losses at the gene ends were 3 bases for V and 2 bases for J; bases not matched to a gene: 3. As DNA, the CDR3 is TGTGCCAGCTCACCGGCGGGACAGGGGGCCTACGAGCAGTACTTC. Its translation: CASSPAGQGAYEQYF.

This clone was seen a few times. The V call is TRBV19, the J call TRBJ1-5, with TRBD1 identical over 11 bases. V gave up 5 bases and J gave up 0 bases; unmatched junction bases: 9. CDR3 length: 18 residues. In germline, CDR1 is LNHDA, CDR2 SQIVND (reference sequence). CDR3 amino acids: CASSPGTGGGYSNQPQHF. The CDR3 coding sequence is TGTGCCAGTAGTCCCGGGACAGGGGGAGGGTATAGCAATCAGCCCCAGCATTTT.

V usage is TRBV20-1 and J usage is TRBJ1-4, with D hard to call. This CDR3 has 11 residues. Between the trimmed V and J ends, which lost 6 bases and 8 bases, there was a span of 10 bases. The germline V gene encodes CDR1 DFQATT and CDR2 SNEGSKA (reference sequence). CDR3 in amino acids: CSALTREKLFF. The DNA of the CDR3 is TGCAGTGCACTAACTAGGGAAAAACTGTTTTTT.

The CDR3 reads CAISESSRVRTDTQYF. The CDR3 nucleotides read TGTGCCATCAGTGAGTCAAGCAGGGTTCGCACAGATACGCAGTATTTT. J is TRBJ2-3 and V is TRBV10-3; maybe TRBD1 (5 bases). V lost 0 bases and J lost 1, with 11 bases in between. From germline, CDR1 is ENHRY and CDR2 SYGVKD. This CDR3 region has 16 residues.

This chain links TRBV13 with TRBJ2-7, with 7 nucleotides matching TRBD2. The CDR3 runs 17 residues. CDR1 and CDR2 (germline): PRHDT, FYEKMQ (reference sequence). After removal of 0 bases from V and 1 base from J, the junction contained 9 bases not matched to a gene. In DNA, the CDR3 is TGTGCCAGCAGCTTAGGACCCTCACTAGCGAGTTCCTACGAGCAGTACTTC. Encoded protein: CASSLGPSLASSYEQYF.

The chain joins TRBV5-4 to TRBJ2-7; 7 positions match TRBD1. V lost 1 base to trimming and J lost 9 bases; unmatched junction nucleotides: 7. This CDR3 is 13 amino acids long. The germline V gene encodes CDR1 SGHNT and CDR2 YYREEE (reference sequence). Here the CDR3 DNA reads TGTGCCAGCAGCTTGTTCGGGACAGATTTGCAGTACTTC. This translates into CASSLFGTDLQYF.

The chain couples TRBV6-5 to TRBJ2-7; weak D call: TRBD1 (6 bases). Germline V CDR1 and CDR2: MNHEY, SVGAGI. V lost 5 bases and J 4 bases, leaving 18 bases between the germline ends. This CDR3 is 15 amino acids long. The CDR3 loop is CASSSQQGPPYEQYF. The CDR3 coding sequence is TGTGCCAGCAGTAGCCAACAGGGTCCCCCTTACGAGCAGTACTTC.

The rearrangement joins TRBV10-3 to TRBJ1-2; 10 bases map to TRBD1. The CDR3 is made up of 15 amino acids. The V gene's germline CDR1 is ENHRY and CDR2 SYGVKD. With V trimmed by 6 bases and J by 2 bases, 6 bases remained unmatched. The CDR3 sequence is CAISERTGGNYGYTF. CDR3 in DNA: TGTGCCATCAGCGAACGGACAGGGGGAAACTATGGCTACACCTTC.